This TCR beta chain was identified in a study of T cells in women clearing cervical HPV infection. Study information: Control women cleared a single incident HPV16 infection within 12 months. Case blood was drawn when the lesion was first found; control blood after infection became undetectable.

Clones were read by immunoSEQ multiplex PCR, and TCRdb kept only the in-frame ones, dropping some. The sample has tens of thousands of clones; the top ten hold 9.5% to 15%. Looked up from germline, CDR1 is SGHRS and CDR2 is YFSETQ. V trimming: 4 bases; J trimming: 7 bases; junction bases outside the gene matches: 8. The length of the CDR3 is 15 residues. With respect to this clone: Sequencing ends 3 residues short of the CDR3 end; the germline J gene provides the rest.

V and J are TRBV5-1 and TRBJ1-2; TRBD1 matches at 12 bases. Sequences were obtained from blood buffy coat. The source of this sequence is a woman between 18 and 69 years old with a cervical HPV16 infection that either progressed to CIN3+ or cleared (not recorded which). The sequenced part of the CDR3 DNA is TGCGCCAGCAGCCCTGGAGTGGGACAGGGGGCTGGC. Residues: CASSPGVGQGAG. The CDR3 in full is CASSPGVGQGAGYTF.